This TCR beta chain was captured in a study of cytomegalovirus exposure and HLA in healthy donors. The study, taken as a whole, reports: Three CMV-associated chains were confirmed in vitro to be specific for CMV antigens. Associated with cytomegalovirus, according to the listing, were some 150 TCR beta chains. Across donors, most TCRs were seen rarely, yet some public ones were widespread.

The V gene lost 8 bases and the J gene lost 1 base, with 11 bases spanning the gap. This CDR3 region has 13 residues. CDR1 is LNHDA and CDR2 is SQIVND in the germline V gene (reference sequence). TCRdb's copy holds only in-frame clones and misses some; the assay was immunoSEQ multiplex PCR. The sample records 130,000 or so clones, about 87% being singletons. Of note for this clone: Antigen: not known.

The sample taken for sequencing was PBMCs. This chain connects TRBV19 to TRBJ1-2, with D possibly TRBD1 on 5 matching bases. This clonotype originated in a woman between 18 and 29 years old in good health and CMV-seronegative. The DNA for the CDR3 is TGTGCCAGTCGATCGACAGATAACTATGGCTACACCTTC. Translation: CASRSTDNYGYTF.